The 18 T cell receptor beta chains reported below all come from one sample, sequenced in a study of cytomegalovirus exposure and HLA in healthy donors. With 60 Vbeta and 13 Jbeta primers, the PCR was carried out. The repertoire was sequenced with immunoSEQ multiplex PCR; TCRdb's copy has only in-frame clones and lacks some. Here the sample spans about 130,000 clones, roughly 76% being singletons. The sample taken for sequencing was PBMCs. The receptors shown here come from a woman between 50 and 59 years old in good health and CMV-seronegative.

CDR3 DNA sequence: TGCGCCAGCAGCCAAGAGGACAGCCCTAATGAAAAACTGTTTTTT. Its translation is CASSQEDSPNEKLFF. The chain carries TRBV4-3 and TRBJ1-4; D is perhaps TRBD1 (6 bases). CDR1 and CDR2 from the germline V gene are LGHNA and YSLEER. V lost 0 bases to trimming and J lost 3 bases, with 8 bases between them. The CDR3 sequence is 15 residues long.

The CDR3 DNA reads as TGTGCCAGCAGTTTTTTGGACAGGGGGAATCAGCCCCAGCATTTT. Amino acid sequence: CASSFLDRGNQPQHF. The chain employs TRBV28 and TRBJ1-5; 10 positions match TRBD1. This CDR3 is 15 amino acids long. The V and J ends lost 3 bases and 4 bases, in that order; junction bases with no gene match: 3. Germline CDR1 and CDR2: MDHEN and SYDVKM.

The rearrangement links TRBV4-2 to TRBJ2-6, with TRBD2 identical over 8 bases. The ends lost 4 bases at V and 3 bases at J; junction bases unmatched: 2. Germline V gene sequence: CDR1 LGHNA, CDR2 YNFKEQ. The CDR3 extends over 15 amino acids. CDR3 bases: TGTGCCAGCAGCCCGGGGGGGTTTGGGGCCAACGTCCTGACTTTC. Translation: CASSPGGFGANVLTF.

V is TRBV18 and J is TRBJ2-1; perhaps TRBD2 as D (6 bases). V was trimmed by 0 bases and J by 5 bases, leaving 11 bases between them. Germline CDR1 is KGHSH and CDR2 is LQKENI. This CDR3 has 15 residues. CDR3 residues: CASSPPGLKDNEQFF. The CDR3, as DNA: TGTGCCAGCTCACCACCGGGACTCAAGGACAATGAGCAGTTCTTC. Full variable domain (remainder filled in from reference TRBV18 and TRBJ2-1): NAGVMQNPRHLVRRRGQEARLRCSPMKGHSHVYWYRQLPEEGLKFMVYLQKENIIDESGMPKERFSAEFPKEGPSILRIQQVVRGDSAAYFCASSPPGLKDNEQFFGPGTRLTVL.

The chain employs TRBV4-2 and TRBJ2-5, with 12 bases aligning to TRBD2. The CDR3 runs 15 residues. V was clipped by 4 bases and J by 4 bases; unmatched bases: 4. CDR1 is LGHNA, CDR2 YNFKEQ, per germline. The CDR3 DNA is TGTGCCAGCAGCCGGACTAGCGGGACGAGAGAGACCCAGTACTTC. Amino acid sequence: CASSRTSGTRETQYF.

This chain uses TRBV19 with TRBJ2-7, with TRBD2 identical over 7 bases. V was clipped by 5 bases and J by 4 bases; unmatched bases: 5. The CDR3 covers 13 residues. Germline CDR1 LNHDA, CDR2 SQIVND (reference sequence). CDR3 sequence reads: CASSSGTIYEQYF. CDR3 bases: TGTGCCAGTAGTTCAGGGACTATATACGAGCAGTACTTC.

The V call is TRBV27, the J call TRBJ1-1; 9 nucleotides agree with TRBD1. CDR1 and CDR2 (germline): MNHEY, SMNVEV (reference sequence). The V and J ends lost 5 bases and 1 base, in that order; junction bases with no gene match: 5. The CDR3 is 15 residues long. The CDR3 region has the DNA TGTGCCAGCAGTCCACTGGGACAGGGGAACACTGAAGCTTTCTTT. Translating gives CASSPLGQGNTEAFF.

This chain joins TRBV7-9 and TRBJ1-2; D may be TRBD1 (6 bases). CDR1 and CDR2 from the germline V gene are SEHNR and FQNEAQ (reference sequence). Trimming shortened V by 5 bases and J by 0 bases, and 16 bases separated the two germline ends. This CDR3 has 16 residues. CDR3: CASSPEVGQTNYGYTF. The CDR3 bases are TGTGCCAGCAGCCCCGAGGTTGGACAGACTAACTATGGCTACACCTTC.

This clone was seen a few times. The chain uses TRBV28 and TRBJ2-7; 7 nucleotides agree with TRBD1. The length of the CDR3 is 13 residues. The V gene end was trimmed by 6 bases and the J gene end by 9 bases; junction bases not matched to a gene: 11. Per germline, CDR1 MDHEN and CDR2 SYDVKM. The DNA of the CDR3 is TGTGCCAGCAGCCGAGTCAGGAACAGGGGGCAGTACTTC. Translating gives CASSRVRNRGQYF.

The rearrangement uses TRBV28 and TRBJ1-6, with TRBD1 matching 9 bases. In germline, CDR1 is MDHEN, CDR2 SYDVKM. This CDR3 is built from 12 residues. The CDR3 protein is CAVGDRVLPLHF. CDR3 sequence (DNA): TGTGCAGTGGGGGACAGGGTTTTACCCCTCCACTTT.

This clone was found a few times. This chain joins TRBV19 and TRBJ2-3; 9 nucleotides align to TRBD1. The CDR3 extends over 15 amino acids. Germline V gene sequence: CDR1 LNHDA, CDR2 SQIVND (reference sequence). J gave up 0 bases and V 3 bases, and 1 base lay outside the gene matches. The CDR3 loop is CASSIGTGSTDTQYF. The CDR3 nucleotides are TGTGCCAGTAGTATCGGGACAGGGAGCACAGATACGCAGTATTTT.

By share, this clone ranks as medium-sized. The rearrangement uses TRBV5-8 and TRBJ1-4; D ambiguous. This CDR3 spans 15 amino acids. The V gene lost 2 bases and the J gene lost 4 bases, with 12 bases spanning the gap. From germline, CDR1 is SGHTS and CDR2 YDEGEE. The CDR3: CASSFSEGFNEKLFF. The CDR3 nucleotides are TGTGCCAGCAGCTTTTCGGAGGGATTTAATGAAAAACTGTTTTTT.

This chain links TRBV5-5 with TRBJ2-3; tentative D call: TRBD2 (5 bases). Germline V lookup: CDR1 SGHKS, CDR2 YYEKEE (reference sequence). This CDR3 is 14 amino acids long. V lost 2 bases and J 4 bases, leaving 11 bases between the germline ends. CDR3 protein: CASSFGLAADTQYF. CDR3 DNA: TGTGCCAGCAGCTTCGGGCTAGCTGCAGATACGCAGTATTTT.

The table lists this clone with a few counts. The V call is TRBV14, the J call TRBJ2-7, with TRBD1 matching over 9 bases. The germline CDR1 and CDR2 sequences are SGHDN and FVKESK. The CDR3 runs 15 residues. After removal of 4 bases from V and 5 bases from J, the junction contained 9 bases not matched to a gene. The CDR3 loop is CASSRWDREGNEQYF. CDR3 bases: TGTGCCAGCAGCCGCTGGGACAGGGAAGGAAACGAGCAGTACTTC.

The V gene is TRBV14, the J gene TRBJ1-2; a weak D match, TRBD1 (6 bases). V was trimmed by 2 bases and J by 3 bases, leaving 10 bases between them. CDR1 is SGHDN, CDR2 FVKESK, per germline. CDR3 length equals 14 residues. CDR3 bases: TGTGCCAGCAGCCAACGGGACACCTACTATGGCTACACCTTC. It encodes CASSQRDTYYGYTF.

The chain employs TRBV28 and TRBJ1-1; TRBD1 matches at 7 bases. V lost 2 bases and J lost 0; bases outside the gene matches: 9. Germline V CDR1 and CDR2: MDHEN, SYDVKM. This CDR3 region has 17 residues. As DNA, the CDR3 is TGTGCCAGCAGTTTACCCAGGGGGAGGAGCTTGAACACTGAAGCTTTCTTT. Its protein is CASSLPRGRSLNTEAFF.

The J gene is TRBJ2-1, the V gene TRBV7-2; tentative D call: TRBD2 (5 bases). There are 16 residues in the CDR3. V lost 5 bases, J lost 5 bases, and 19 bases lay in between. Germline V CDR1 and CDR2: SGHTA, FQGNSA. The CDR3 nucleotides are TGTGCCAGCAGCCCCGGACTCCCCGGGATGCACAATGAGCAGTTCTTC. Translating it yields CASSPGLPGMHNEQFF.

A few counts support this clone. CDR3 coding DNA: TGTGCCAGCAGGCGACAGGCCAACCTCCTATCCTACGAGCAGTACTTC. Its translation: CASRRQANLLSYEQYF. The chain uses TRBV27 and TRBJ2-7, with D possibly TRBD1 on 6 matching bases. Per germline, CDR1 MNHEY and CDR2 SMNVEV (reference sequence). The germline V and J ends were trimmed by 6 bases and 1 base, with 19 bases remaining between them. The CDR3 spans 16 residues.